Each of the 26 T cell receptor beta chains below was sequenced from the same sample in a study of blood T cell repertoires in COVID-19. TCRdb's table, derived via immunoSEQ multiplex PCR, lists solely in-frame clones and lacks some. Here the sample spans under 250,000 clones, roughly 85% being singletons. The sample comprised peripheral blood. All receptors derive from a woman in her 70s with active or convalescent COVID-19.

This chain joins TRBV2 and TRBJ2-1; perhaps TRBD1 as D (5 bases). The CDR3 spans 14 residues. Germline V CDR1 and CDR2: SNHLY, FYNNEI. Trimming left V 5 bases short and J 7 bases short, with 15 bases between. This CDR3 reads CASSFMPAGNEQFF. The CDR3 DNA sequence: TGTGCCAGCAGTTTTATGCCGGCAGGGAATGAGCAGTTCTTC.

The chain uses TRBV5-1 and TRBJ2-5; D possibly corresponds to TRBD1 (5 bases). This CDR3 spans 13 amino acids. The germline CDR1 and CDR2 sequences are SGHRS and YFSETQ. The V gene lost 2 bases and the J gene lost 3 bases, with 8 bases spanning the gap. The CDR3 DNA reads as TGCGCCAGCAGCTTCGAAGGGGAAGAGACCCAGTACTTC. Residues: CASSFEGEETQYF.

The chain joins TRBV30 to TRBJ1-6; D not resolved. The CDR3 consists of 15 residues. Germline V CDR1 and CDR2: GTSNPN, SVGIG (reference sequence). V was shortened by 4 bases and J by 0 bases, with 10 bases between the two germline ends. The CDR3 spells CAWIAESSYNSPLHF. The CDR3 bases are TGTGCCTGGATTGCAGAAAGCTCCTATAATTCACCCCTCCACTTT.

J is TRBJ1-1 and V is TRBV5-5, with a tentative D call TRBD1 (6 bases). Trimming removed 0 bases from V and 7 bases from J, with 10 bases in between. The CDR3 extends over 13 amino acids. Germline CDR1 SGHKS, CDR2 YYEKEE (reference sequence). CDR3 coding DNA: TGTGCCAGCAGCTTGGGACAGGTACTTGAAGCTTTCTTT. It translates to CASSLGQVLEAFF. Full variable domain (missing parts from reference TRBV5-5 and TRBJ1-1): DAGVTQSPTHLIKTRGQQVTLRCSPISGHKSVSWYQQVLGQGPQFIFQYYEKEERGRGNFPDRFSARQFPNYSSELNVNALLLGDSALYLCASSLGQVLEAFFGQGTRLTVV.

The V call is TRBV4-2, the J call TRBJ1-1; possible D gene TRBD1, 6 bases. Trimming left V 0 bases short and J 7 bases short, with 12 bases between. Germline CDR1 LGHNA, CDR2 YNFKEQ. This CDR3 region has 14 residues. The CDR3 DNA reads TGTGCCAGCAGCCAAGATCAAGGACAGCGTGAAGCTTTCTTT. Translation: CASSQDQGQREAFF.

This clone was detected only once. V and J are TRBV6-1 and TRBJ2-3; 8 bases map to TRBD1. This CDR3 comprises 19 residues. Losses at the gene ends were 3 bases for V and 5 bases for J; bases not matched to a gene: 19. Germline CDR1 MNHNS, CDR2 SASEGT. CDR3 nucleotides: TGTGCCAGCAGTGACCCTTCGTGGACAGGGCCCAACGGGGGAGATACGCAGTATTTT. Its protein is CASSDPSWTGPNGGDTQYF.

This chain joins TRBV29-1 and TRBJ2-3; 9 nucleotides line up with TRBD1. The CDR3 contains 13 residues. Germline V gene sequence: CDR1 SQVTM, CDR2 ANQGSEA. Trimming took 6 bases from V and 1 from J; bases not matched to a gene: 2. CDR3: CSVGDRGTDTQYF. CDR3 DNA: TGCAGCGTGGGGGACAGGGGCACAGATACGCAGTATTTT.

The J gene is TRBJ1-3, the V gene TRBV6-5; 9 bases line up with TRBD1. The junction had 5 bases not matched to a gene; V was cut back by 6 bases and J by 2 bases. The length of the CDR3 is 15 residues. Germline CDR1 and CDR2: MNHEY and SVGAGI. CDR3 sequence reads: CASRRQGVTGNTIYF. CDR3 bases: TGTGCCAGCAGAAGACAGGGGGTAACTGGAAACACCATATATTTT.

V usage is TRBV5-1 and J usage is TRBJ1-4; D possibly corresponds to TRBD1 (5 bases). V was pared by 4 bases and J by 7 bases, with 17 bases between. The V gene's germline CDR1 is SGHRS and CDR2 YFSETQ. There are 15 residues in the CDR3. The CDR3 spells CASSGRGPGSEKLFF. DNA of the CDR3: TGCGCCAGCAGCGGCCGGGGCCCCGGGAGTGAAAAACTGTTTTTT.

The gene calls are TRBV6-4 and TRBJ2-3; 8 positions match TRBD2. In germline, CDR1 is MRHNA, CDR2 SNTAGT. The CDR3 length is 16 residues. V shed 0 bases, J shed 1 base, and the junction held 3 bases outside the gene matches. The CDR3 DNA reads TGTGCCAGCAGTGACTCCCTCGGGGGGGGCACAGATACGCAGTATTTT. Residues: CASSDSLGGGTDTQYF.

The chain is built from TRBV23-1 and TRBJ1-6; the D gene is possibly TRBD1 (5 bases). TRBV23-1 is filed as an ORF, its function uncertain. The CDR3 runs 19 residues. V was clipped by 7 bases and J by 3 bases, with 25 bases between them. CDR3 nucleotide sequence: TGCGCCAGCACTCTTTGGGGGGGGGACGGGATTTACTATAATTCACCCCTCCACTTT. This codes for CASTLWGGDGIYYNSPLHF.

The chain couples TRBV7-3 to TRBJ2-7, with TRBD1 matching 7 bases. The J segment lost 5 bases and the V segment lost 4 bases, leaving 2 bases of the junction unmatched. Germline V CDR1 and CDR2: SGHTA, FQGTGA. CDR3 length: 12 amino acids. CDR3 bases: TGTGCCAGCAGCTCCCAGGGGGACGAGCAGTACTTC. Residues: CASSSQGDEQYF.

This chain uses TRBV21-1 with TRBJ1-1; the table names TRBD1, a call not compared with the DNA. TRBV21-1 is a listed pseudogene. This CDR3 contains 16 residues. This CDR3 reads CASSKSRQGGDTEAFF. CDR3 in DNA: TGTGCCAGCAGCAAAAGCAGACAGGGGGGGGACACTGAAGCTTTCTTT.

The genes are TRBV28 and TRBJ2-7, with D possibly matching TRBD1 (6 bases). The ends were cut back, 4 bases at V and 3 bases at J, with 16 bases in the middle. The CDR3 totals 15 residues. Germline CDR1 reads MDHEN; CDR2 reads SYDVKM. The CDR3 DNA follows: TGTGCCAGCAGTTATCCGCAGGGGATCTACTACGAGCAGTACTTC. Amino acids: CASSYPQGIYYEQYF.

This chain links TRBV5-1 with TRBJ2-2; TRBD2 agrees at 7 bases. The V gene end was trimmed by 0 bases and the J gene end by 3 bases; junction bases not matched to a gene: 5. Germline V gives CDR1 SGHRS, CDR2 YFSETQ. The CDR3 is 16 amino acids. The CDR3 nucleotides are TGCGCCAGCAGCTTGGCGGGGGGAAGGGACACCGGGGAGCTGTTTTTT. This gives the protein CASSLAGGRDTGELFF.

J is TRBJ2-5 and V is TRBV11-2, with D unclear. Germline V lookup: CDR1 SGHAT, CDR2 FQNNGV. This CDR3 comprises 13 residues. Between the trimmed V and J ends, which lost 5 bases and 5 bases, there was a span of 12 bases. The CDR3 reads CASSPRLQETQYF. CDR3 DNA sequence: TGTGCCAGCAGCCCCCGACTTCAGGAGACCCAGTACTTC. Complete variable domain (other parts from reference TRBV11-2 and TRBJ2-5): EAGVAQSPRYKIIEKRQSVAFWCNPISGHATLYWYQQILGQGPKLLIQFQNNGVVDDSQLPKDRFSAERLKGVDSTLKIQPAKLEDSAVYLCASSPRLQETQYFGPGTRLLVL.

This chain links TRBV28 with TRBJ2-7; TRBD2 matches 13 bases. The V segment lost 6 bases and the J segment 3 bases; nucleotides outside the gene matches: 5. The germline CDR1 and CDR2 sequences are MDHEN and SYDVKM. This CDR3 is 15 amino acids long. CDR3: CASSSGLAGFYEQYF. The DNA for the CDR3 is TGTGCCAGCAGCTCGGGACTAGCGGGGTTCTACGAGCAGTACTTC.

The chain links TRBV7-8 to TRBJ2-7, with D perhaps TRBD1 (7 bases). Germline CDR1 reads SGHVS; CDR2 reads FQNEAQ. The CDR3 covers 13 residues. Trimming left V 7 bases short and J 5 bases short, with 15 bases between. Here the CDR3 DNA reads TGTGCCAGCACCCGGGGGACAGCCGACGAGCAGTACTTC. This codes for CASTRGTADEQYF.

The chain is built from TRBV6-6 and TRBJ2-1; TRBD2 agrees at 9 bases. The CDR3 is made up of 13 amino acids. CDR1 MNHNY and CDR2 SVGAGI come from the germline V gene (reference sequence). V dropped 8 bases and J dropped 6; count of bases not matched to a gene: 5. The CDR3 reads CASSLAGPNEQFF. CDR3 coding DNA: TGTGCCAGCTCTCTAGCGGGGCCCAATGAGCAGTTCTTC.

The chain is built from TRBV5-1 and TRBJ2-2; TRBD2 matches at 7 bases. The CDR3 runs 14 residues. Germline V gives CDR1 SGHRS, CDR2 YFSETQ. V shed 4 bases, J shed 7 bases, and the junction held 7 bases outside the gene matches. In DNA, the CDR3 is TGCGCCAGCAGCCCCCAGGTAGCGGGCGGGGAGCTGTTTTTT. Translation gives CASSPQVAGGELFF. Combining the CDR3 with reference TRBV5-1 and TRBJ2-2 gives the whole variable domain KAGVTQTPRYLIKTRGQQVTLSCSPISGHRSVSWYQQTPGQGLQFLFEYFSETQRNKGNFPGRFSGRQFSNSRSEMNVSTLELGDSALYLCASSPQVAGGELFFGEGSRLTVL.

The CDR3 loop is CASSPGQNYGYTF. The CDR3 nucleotides are TGTGCCAGCAGCCCCGGACAGAACTATGGCTACACCTTC. The gene calls are TRBV7-2 and TRBJ1-2; D might be TRBD1 (6 bases). Trimming took 5 bases from V and 2 from J, leaving 9 bases between them. CDR3 length: 13 residues. CDR1 SGHTA and CDR2 FQGNSA come from the germline V gene.

The chain joins TRBV18 to TRBJ2-7, with 8 positions matching TRBD2. CDR1 KGHSH and CDR2 LQKENI come from the germline V gene. The CDR3 loop spans 15 amino acids. J lost 6 bases, V lost 4 bases, and 11 bases had no gene match. For the CDR3, the DNA is TGTGCCAGCTCACTCTCATTAGACAGCGGGGGCGAGCAGTACTTC. Protein sequence: CASSLSLDSGGEQYF.

This chain uses TRBV5-1 with TRBJ2-7; 9 bases match TRBD2. Germline V gives CDR1 SGHRS, CDR2 YFSETQ. This CDR3 is 15 amino acids long. V gave up 0 bases and J gave up 2 bases; unmatched junction bases: 3. The CDR3 loop reads CASSLVSGSAYEQYF. The CDR3 DNA reads as TGCGCCAGCAGCTTGGTTAGCGGGAGCGCCTACGAGCAGTACTTC. The full variable domain, rest sourced from reference TRBV5-1 and TRBJ2-7, is KAGVTQTPRYLIKTRGQQVTLSCSPISGHRSVSWYQQTPGQGLQFLFEYFSETQRNKGNFPGRFSGRQFSNSRSEMNVSTLELGDSALYLCASSLVSGSAYEQYFGPGTRLTVT.

This rearrangement joins TRBV19 to TRBJ2-2, with D possibly matching TRBD2 (6 bases). The CDR3 is 15 residues long. Germline V gene sequence: CDR1 LNHDA, CDR2 SQIVND (reference sequence). Trimming took 4 bases from V and 0 from J, leaving 9 bases between them. CDR3 region: CASSKAGTNTGELFF. For the CDR3, the DNA is TGTGCCAGTAGTAAGGCGGGAACGAACACCGGGGAGCTGTTTTTT.

The chain combines TRBV30 with TRBJ1-4; D might be TRBD1 (5 bases). CDR1 GTSNPN and CDR2 SVGIG come from the germline V gene (reference sequence). Trimming took off 5 bases at V and 0 bases at J, with 10 bases between the two ends. This CDR3 region has 14 residues. CDR3 nucleotide sequence: TGTGCCTGGGGCGTAGGGGCAACTAATGAAAAACTGTTTTTT. This gives the protein CAWGVGATNEKLFF. Complete variable domain (other parts from reference TRBV30 and TRBJ1-4): SQTIHQWPATLVQPVGSPLSLECTVEGTSNPNLYWYRQAAGRGLQLLFYSVGIGQISSEVPQNLSASRPQDRQFILSSKKLLLSDSGFYLCAWGVGATNEKLFFGSGTQLSVL.

By frequency in the sample, this clone is medium-sized. The gene calls are TRBV29-1 and TRBJ1-2; D perhaps matches TRBD1 (5 bases). The CDR3 is made up of 12 amino acids. Germline values: CDR1 SQVTM, CDR2 ANQGSEA. V was trimmed by 8 bases and J by 4 bases, leaving 14 bases between them. DNA for the CDR3: TGCAGCACCTCCGAAGACAGCTATGGCTACACCTTC. The encoded protein is CSTSEDSYGYTF.